This is a list of T cell receptor beta chains from one sample in a study of control samples from healthy donors and cancer patients. Data came from immunoSEQ multiplex PCR; TCRdb stores just in-frame clones and leaves some out. The table includes about 72,000 clones, over 80% detected once. The sequencing input was blood. The source is a woman aged 60 to 75 in good health. The CDR3 runs from the conserved cysteine through the conserved F or W. The order of the fields is clone size, V gene, J gene, D gene, CDR3 protein, CDR3 DNA. D genes are given only for firm matches. Clone size is not always given. Where it is, it says once, few, many or a class for expanded clones.

clone_size: .
v_call: TRBV28
j_call: TRBJ1-5
d_call: .
cdr3_aa: CASSLDKSGNQPQHF
cdr3_nt: TGTGCCAGCAGCCTAGACAAGTCCGGCAATCAGCCCCAGCATTTT

clone_size: .
v_call: TRBV4-3
j_call: TRBJ1-5
d_call: .
cdr3_aa: CASSQGGSQPQHF
cdr3_nt: TGCGCCAGCAGCCAAGGAGGGAGTCAGCCCCAGCATTTT

clone_size: .
v_call: TRBV11-2
j_call: TRBJ2-2
d_call: .
cdr3_aa: CASSPFFSGTGELFF
cdr3_nt: TGTGCCAGCAGTCCCTTCTTTTCGGGCACCGGGGAGCTGTTTTTT

clone_size: .
v_call: TRBV28
j_call: TRBJ2-6
d_call: .
cdr3_aa: CASRAGSSGANVLTF
cdr3_nt: TGTGCCAGCAGGGCAGGGAGCTCTGGGGCCAACGTCCTGACTTTC

clone_size: .
v_call: TRBV7-9
j_call: TRBJ2-5
d_call: .
cdr3_aa: CASSKSAGEQETQYF
cdr3_nt: TGTGCCAGCAGCAAATCGGCAGGCGAACAAGAGACCCAGTACTTC

clone_size: .
v_call: TRBV7-2
j_call: TRBJ2-1
d_call: .
cdr3_aa: CASSLNPNPIEQFF
cdr3_nt: TGTGCCAGCAGCTTAAATCCTAACCCCATTGAGCAGTTCTTC

clone_size: .
v_call: TRBV28
j_call: TRBJ2-1
d_call: TRBD2
cdr3_aa: CASSQTSGSYNEQFF
cdr3_nt: TGTGCCAGCAGTCAGACTAGCGGTTCCTACAATGAGCAGTTCTTC

clone_size: .
v_call: TRBV28
j_call: TRBJ1-2
d_call: .
cdr3_aa: CASSFGPKNNYGYTF
cdr3_nt: TGTGCCAGCAGTTTTGGGCCGAAAAATAACTATGGCTACACCTTC

clone_size: .
v_call: TRBV7-9
j_call: TRBJ1-5
d_call: .
cdr3_aa: CASSLVSGRDNQPQHF
cdr3_nt: TGTGCCAGCAGCTTAGTGTCTGGAAGAGACAATCAGCCCCAGCATTTT

clone_size: .
v_call: TRBV9
j_call: TRBJ2-1
d_call: TRBD2
cdr3_aa: CASSTSGSSYNEQFF
cdr3_nt: TGTGCCAGCAGCACTAGCGGGAGCTCCTACAATGAGCAGTTCTTC

clone_size: .
v_call: TRBV6-5
j_call: TRBJ1-1
d_call: TRBD1
cdr3_aa: CASSFRDRGTEAFF
cdr3_nt: TGTGCCAGCAGTTTCAGGGACAGGGGCACTGAAGCTTTCTTT

clone_size: .
v_call: TRBV4-1
j_call: TRBJ2-3
d_call: TRBD2
cdr3_aa: CASSRTSAGDTQYF
cdr3_nt: TGCGCCAGCAGTCGGACTAGCGCAGGGGATACGCAGTATTTT

clone_size: .
v_call: TRBV30
j_call: TRBJ1-6
d_call: .
cdr3_aa: CAWSGQENSPLHF
cdr3_nt: TGTGCCTGGAGTGGACAGGAGAATTCACCCCTCCACTTT

clone_size: .
v_call: TRBV3-1/TRBV3-2
j_call: TRBJ1-1
d_call: TRBD1
cdr3_aa: CASSQRTGMNTEAFF
cdr3_nt: TGTGCCAGCAGCCAAAGGACAGGGATGAACACTGAAGCTTTCTTT

clone_size: .
v_call: TRBV5-1
j_call: TRBJ2-7
d_call: TRBD1
cdr3_aa: CASSPRQGVPSYEQYF
cdr3_nt: TGCGCCAGCAGCCCCCGACAGGGGGTACCCTCCTACGAGCAGTACTTC

clone_size: .
v_call: TRBV27
j_call: TRBJ2-5
d_call: TRBD2
cdr3_aa: CASSSAGGSRETQYF
cdr3_nt: TGTGCCAGCAGTTCTGCGGGCGGGAGCCGGGAGACCCAGTACTTC

clone_size: .
v_call: TRBV5-1
j_call: TRBJ1-4
d_call: .
cdr3_aa: CASSLSAATNEKLFF
cdr3_nt: TGCGCCAGCAGCTTGTCGGCAGCAACTAATGAAAAACTGTTTTTT

clone_size: .
v_call: TRBV27
j_call: TRBJ2-3
d_call: .
cdr3_aa: CASSLSSSGHTQYF
cdr3_nt: TGTGCCAGCAGTTTATCGTCGTCGGGCCATACGCAGTATTTT

clone_size: few
v_call: TRBV28
j_call: TRBJ2-5
d_call: TRBD1
cdr3_aa: CASITSAGGAKTQYF
cdr3_nt: TGTGCCAGCATCACTTCCGCAGGGGGCGCGAAGACCCAGTACTTC

clone_size: .
v_call: TRBV7-3
j_call: TRBJ2-1
d_call: .
cdr3_aa: CASSPGTGPYNEQFF
cdr3_nt: TGTGCCAGCAGCCCCGGTACAGGGCCCTACAATGAGCAGTTCTTC

clone_size: few
v_call: TRBV6-6
j_call: TRBJ2-7
d_call: .
cdr3_aa: CASRLTQTYEQYF
cdr3_nt: TGTGCCAGCAGACTGACTCAAACCTACGAGCAGTACTTC

clone_size: once
v_call: TRBV11-2
j_call: TRBJ2-7
d_call: TRBD1
cdr3_aa: CASSSTGGASYEQYF
cdr3_nt: TGTGCCAGCAGCTCCACAGGGGGCGCTTCCTACGAGCAGTACTTC

clone_size: .
v_call: TRBV6-2/TRBV6-3
j_call: TRBJ2-1
d_call: .
cdr3_aa: CASSGQTFYNEQFF
cdr3_nt: TGTGCCAGCAGTGGCCAGACTTTCTACAATGAGCAGTTCTTC

clone_size: .
v_call: TRBV5-6
j_call: TRBJ1-4
d_call: TRBD1
cdr3_aa: CASSRQGTNEKLFF
cdr3_nt: TGTGCCAGCAGCAGACAGGGGACTAATGAAAAACTGTTTTTT

clone_size: .
v_call: TRBV18
j_call: TRBJ1-1
d_call: .
cdr3_aa: CASSPAQNTEAFF
cdr3_nt: TGTGCCAGCTCACCAGCGCAGAACACTGAAGCTTTCTTT

clone_size: .
v_call: TRBV2
j_call: TRBJ2-7
d_call: TRBD2
cdr3_aa: CASRAHTSGTSYEQYF
cdr3_nt: TGTGCCAGCAGGGCACACACTAGCGGGACGTCCTACGAGCAGTACTTC

clone_size: .
v_call: TRBV6-2/TRBV6-3
j_call: TRBJ1-2
d_call: TRBD1
cdr3_aa: CASSYSLPGGYGYTF
cdr3_nt: TGTGCCAGCAGTTATTCCCTCCCAGGGGGCTATGGCTACACCTTC

clone_size: .
v_call: TRBV9
j_call: TRBJ1-5
d_call: .
cdr3_aa: CASSVGGSPNQPQHF
cdr3_nt: TGTGCCAGCAGCGTAGGCGGTAGCCCCAATCAGCCCCAGCATTTT

clone_size: .
v_call: TRBV7-9
j_call: TRBJ2-2
d_call: TRBD2
cdr3_aa: CASSLLAVNTGELFF
cdr3_nt: TGTGCCAGCAGCTTACTAGCGGTTAACACCGGGGAGCTGTTTTTT

clone_size: .
v_call: TRBV28
j_call: TRBJ2-7
d_call: TRBD2
cdr3_aa: CASRGTTIYEQYF
cdr3_nt: TGTGCCAGTCGGGGGACTACCATCTACGAGCAGTACTTC

clone_size: .
v_call: TRBV27
j_call: TRBJ2-1
d_call: .
cdr3_aa: CASSFRAEAFYEQFF
cdr3_nt: TGTGCCAGCAGTTTCCGAGCGGAGGCCTTCTATGAGCAGTTCTTC

clone_size: few
v_call: TRBV19
j_call: TRBJ2-3
d_call: TRBD2
cdr3_aa: CASSRGGSGSTDTQYF
cdr3_nt: TGTGCCAGTAGTAGGGGGGGTAGCGGGAGCACAGATACGCAGTATTTT

clone_size: .
v_call: TRBV5-6
j_call: TRBJ2-5
d_call: TRBD2
cdr3_aa: CASSLEVTGGETQYF
cdr3_nt: TGTGCCAGCAGCTTGGAGGTTACGGGAGGAGAGACCCAGTACTTC

clone_size: .
v_call: TRBV27
j_call: TRBJ2-2
d_call: TRBD1
cdr3_aa: CASNTKRQGVVGELFF
cdr3_nt: TGTGCCAGCAATACAAAGAGACAGGGGGTGGTCGGGGAGCTGTTTTTT

clone_size: .
v_call: TRBV5-6
j_call: TRBJ2-3
d_call: .
cdr3_aa: CASSLGPEPRWTQYF
cdr3_nt: TGTGCCAGCAGCTTGGGGCCAGAACCCCGGTGGACGCAGTATTTT

clone_size: once
v_call: TRBV28
j_call: TRBJ2-3
d_call: .
cdr3_aa: CASSFDSGSTDTQYF
cdr3_nt: TGTGCCAGCAGTTTCGATAGCGGAAGCACAGATACGCAGTATTTT

clone_size: .
v_call: TRBV18
j_call: TRBJ1-3
d_call: .
cdr3_aa: CASSPSLGNTIYF
cdr3_nt: TGTGCCAGCTCACCATCGTTGGGAAACACCATATATTTT

clone_size: .
v_call: TRBV7-2
j_call: TRBJ2-4
d_call: TRBD2
cdr3_aa: CASSSRGRTENIQYF
cdr3_nt: TGTGCCAGCAGCTCGCGCGGGAGGACCGAAAACATTCAGTACTTC

clone_size: .
v_call: TRBV10-2
j_call: TRBJ2-5
d_call: .
cdr3_aa: CASRTNRGGSPGETQYF
cdr3_nt: TGCGCCAGCAGGACGAACAGGGGAGGAAGTCCAGGGGAGACCCAGTACTTC

clone_size: .
v_call: TRBV10-3
j_call: TRBJ2-6
d_call: TRBD2
cdr3_aa: CAISEPGLADSGANVLTF
cdr3_nt: TGTGCCATCAGTGAACCGGGACTAGCGGATTCTGGGGCCAACGTCCTGACTTTC

clone_size: .
v_call: TRBV6-6
j_call: TRBJ2-1
d_call: .
cdr3_aa: CASGPSYNEQFF
cdr3_nt: TGTGCCAGCGGACCTTCATACAATGAGCAGTTCTTC

clone_size: .
v_call: TRBV4-2
j_call: TRBJ2-7
d_call: .
cdr3_aa: CASSQTLLARGEQYF
cdr3_nt: TGTGCCAGCAGCCAAACCCTGCTGGCTAGGGGTGAGCAGTACTTC

clone_size: .
v_call: TRBV30
j_call: TRBJ2-1
d_call: .
cdr3_aa: CAWTYGGKGGEQFF
cdr3_nt: TGTGCCTGGACATACGGCGGGAAGGGCGGTGAGCAGTTCTTC

clone_size: .
v_call: TRBV12-3/TRBV12-4
j_call: TRBJ2-7
d_call: .
cdr3_aa: CASSSLAGGEQYF
cdr3_nt: TGTGCCAGCAGTTCATTAGCCGGAGGCGAGCAGTACTTC

clone_size: .
v_call: TRBV19
j_call: TRBJ1-5
d_call: .
cdr3_aa: CASSAQGGHQPQHF
cdr3_nt: TGTGCCAGTAGTGCCCAGGGAGGGCATCAGCCCCAGCATTTT

clone_size: .
v_call: TRBV10-1
j_call: TRBJ2-4
d_call: .
cdr3_aa: CASRELGLELAKNIQYF
cdr3_nt: TGCGCCAGCAGGGAATTGGGGCTAGAATTAGCCAAAAACATTCAGTACTTC

clone_size: once
v_call: TRBV18
j_call: TRBJ1-1
d_call: TRBD1
cdr3_aa: CASSRDQGTGNTEAFF
cdr3_nt: TGTGCCAGCTCACGAGATCAAGGGACAGGGAACACTGAAGCTTTCTTT

clone_size: once
v_call: TRBV29-1
j_call: TRBJ1-2
d_call: TRBD1
cdr3_aa: CSVGGQGAYGYTF
cdr3_nt: TGCAGCGTTGGGGGACAGGGGGCGTATGGCTACACCTTC

clone_size: .
v_call: TRBV7-3
j_call: TRBJ1-3
d_call: TRBD1
cdr3_aa: CASSWLDRESGNTIYF
cdr3_nt: TGTGCCAGCAGCTGGCTGGACAGGGAAAGTGGAAACACCATATATTTT

clone_size: .
v_call: TRBV19
j_call: TRBJ2-7
d_call: .
cdr3_aa: CASSIVGGSGYEQYF
cdr3_nt: TGTGCCAGTAGTATTGTAGGAGGGAGCGGATACGAGCAGTACTTC

clone_size: .
v_call: TRBV28
j_call: TRBJ1-1
d_call: TRBD1
cdr3_aa: CAIHPGGAGTEAFF
cdr3_nt: TGTGCCATCCACCCAGGGGGCGCGGGAACTGAAGCTTTCTTT

clone_size: .
v_call: TRBV7-2
j_call: TRBJ1-5
d_call: TRBD1
cdr3_aa: CASSLRGQANQPQHF
cdr3_nt: TGTGCCAGCAGCTTAAGAGGACAGGCCAATCAGCCCCAGCATTTT